This TCR beta chain was sequenced in a study of cytomegalovirus exposure and HLA in healthy donors. The ends were cut back, 5 bases at V and 0 bases at J, with 12 bases in the middle. The CDR3 length is 15 residues. Germline CDR1 and CDR2: MNHEY and SMNVEV (reference sequence). PCR was performed using 60 Vbeta and 13 Jbeta primers. Data came from immunoSEQ multiplex PCR; TCRdb stores just in-frame clones and leaves some out. Of 110,000 to 150,000 clones listed, 70% are singletons. V is TRBV27 and J is TRBJ2-3, with D possibly matching TRBD1 (6 bases). Sequencing was performed on PBMCs. This clonotype originated in a woman aged 60-75 years in good health and CMV-seropositive. The CDR3 loop is CASSPAGASTDTQYF. The DNA of the CDR3 is TGTGCCAGCAGTCCTGCAGGGGCTAGCACAGATACGCAGTATTTT.